The present entry profiles one T cell receptor (beta chain) with its context. The sample is drawn from a study of blood T cell repertoires in COVID-19. Study as a whole: Collection of acute and convalescent COVID-19 samples took place in the United States, Italy and Spain. The analysed material was cDNA or gDNA that came from T cells, B-cell-depleted T cells, or PBMCs.

The V gene's germline CDR1 is KGHSH and CDR2 LQKENI. The CDR3 runs 16 residues. With V trimmed by 3 bases and J by 0 bases, 5 bases remained unmatched. Clones were read by immunoSEQ multiplex PCR, and TCRdb kept only the in-frame ones, dropping some. The sample records some 270,000 clones, about 85% being singletons. This chain joins TRBV18 and TRBJ1-1, with 9 bases identical to TRBD1. The specimen was peripheral blood. The clonotype originates from a human donor with COVID-19, enrolled during active disease. The donor label of this sample is uncertain. Here the CDR3 DNA reads TGTGCCAGCTCACCGTCGGGGACAGGGTTGAACACTGAAGCTTTCTTT. Its protein is CASSPSGTGLNTEAFF.